This paragraph covers one T cell receptor (beta chain) sequence. This specimen comes from a study of blood T cell repertoires in COVID-19. The CDR3 is made up of 17 amino acids. Germline-derived CDR1 and CDR2 are SGHAT and FQNNGV. Trimming took off 5 bases at V and 5 bases at J, with 22 bases between the two ends. Data came from immunoSEQ multiplex PCR; TCRdb stores just in-frame clones and leaves some out. The sample holds 450,000 or so clones, about 91% seen once. Material: peripheral blood. V is TRBV11-2 and J is TRBJ2-1; D is unresolved. This clonotype originated in a young man with COVID-19, enrolled during active disease. Here the CDR3 DNA reads TGTGCCAGCAGCGATAATCAGAGGATCTCGGTCCACAATGAGCAGTTCTTC. Translating it yields CASSDNQRISVHNEQFF.